This passage covers 13 T cell receptor beta chains from one sample sequenced in a study of cytomegalovirus exposure and HLA in healthy donors. The PCR employed 60 Vbeta primers together with 13 Jbeta primers. Clones were read by immunoSEQ multiplex PCR, and TCRdb kept only the in-frame ones, dropping some. The table shows 110,000 to 150,000 clones, with about three quarters occurring only once. What was sequenced was PBMCs. All receptors come from a male donor in good health and CMV-seropositive.

This clone was seen only once. The chain is built from TRBV6-1 and TRBJ2-7, with 8 bases that match TRBD2. Looked up from germline, CDR1 is MNHNS and CDR2 is SASEGT. The CDR3 is 14 residues long. With 6 bases clipped from V and 1 base from J, the junction kept 5 bases outside the gene matches. The CDR3 DNA reads as TGTGCCAGCAGGGCGGGGGGTCTTTCCTACGAGCAGTACTTC. This translates into CASRAGGLSYEQYF.

The V call is TRBV5-1, the J call TRBJ1-1, with 7 bases matching TRBD1. Germline V gives CDR1 SGHRS, CDR2 YFSETQ. The CDR3 sequence is 14 residues long. Losses at the gene ends were 4 bases for V and 1 base for J; bases not matched to a gene: 4. The CDR3 loop reads CASSPRTGNTEAFF. The CDR3 DNA reads as TGCGCCAGCAGCCCCCGGACAGGGAACACTGAAGCTTTCTTT.

The chain joins TRBV5-1 to TRBJ1-2; tentative D call: TRBD1 (6 bases). V lost 2 bases and J 6 bases, leaving 8 bases between the germline ends. Germline V CDR1 and CDR2: SGHRS, YFSETQ. The CDR3 has 12 residues. The CDR3 DNA is TGCGCCAGCAGCTTCGGACAGAATGGCTACACCTTC. Translated: CASSFGQNGYTF.

V and J are TRBV5-1 and TRBJ2-7; 8 bases map to TRBD2. J lost 4 bases, V lost 0 bases, and 3 bases had no gene match. The CDR3 extends over 14 amino acids. The germline V gene has CDR1 SGHRS and CDR2 YFSETQ. The DNA for the CDR3 is TGCGCCAGCAGCTTGGGGCAGCGGGGGTACGAGCAGTACTTC. Its translation is CASSLGQRGYEQYF.

The chain employs TRBV7-8 and TRBJ1-5; 9 bases align to TRBD1. The CDR3 runs 17 residues. From germline, CDR1 is SGHVS and CDR2 FQNEAQ. The ends lost 4 bases at V and 1 base at J; junction bases unmatched: 8. The CDR3 protein is CASSYTTDRGSNQPQHF. The CDR3 DNA sequence: TGTGCCAGCAGCTACACTACGGACAGGGGAAGCAATCAGCCCCAGCATTTT.

The rearrangement uses TRBV7-9 and TRBJ2-1; D not resolved. The V end lost 3 bases, the J end lost 8 bases, and 11 bases lay between the germline ends. The germline V gene encodes CDR1 SEHNR and CDR2 FQNEAQ (reference sequence). This CDR3 has 13 residues. Here the CDR3 DNA reads TGTGCCAGCAGCTTCGGTGCCTTAGATGAGCAGTTCTTC. Amino acid sequence: CASSFGALDEQFF.

This chain joins TRBV5-8 and TRBJ1-2; 8 nucleotides agree with TRBD1. CDR1 is SGHTS and CDR2 is YDEGEE in the germline V gene. The CDR3 totals 15 residues. The trim removed 1 base at V and 7 bases at J, leaving 9 bases unmatched. In DNA form, the CDR3 reads TGTGCCAGCAGCTTGAGGGCAGGGGGCAGGTCTGGCTACACCTTC. Amino acids: CASSLRAGGRSGYTF.

This clone was detected only a few times. The junction departs from the called germline gene at one end, perhaps through a read error. The J gene is TRBJ2-1, the V gene TRBV7-7; D gene unclear. Per the germline V gene, CDR1 is SSHAT and CDR2 is FNYEAQ (reference sequence). This CDR3 contains 16 residues. The CDR3 loop reads CASSLGSGYSYNEQFF. CDR3 DNA sequence: TGTGCTAGCAGCTTAGGTTCGGGTTACTCCTACAATGAGCAGTTCTTC.

This sequence joins TRBV29-1 and TRBJ2-1, with TRBD2 identical over 7 bases. With 7 bases clipped from V and 8 bases from J, the junction kept 8 bases outside the gene matches. The CDR3 length is 12 residues. Germline-derived CDR1 and CDR2 are SQVTM and ANQGSEA. CDR3 in amino acids: CSGGGIWDEQFF. The CDR3 bases are TGCAGCGGGGGGGGAATTTGGGATGAGCAGTTCTTC.

V and J are TRBV5-5 and TRBJ1-5; 9 bases are a match to TRBD1. The V gene's germline CDR1 is SGHKS and CDR2 YYEKEE (reference sequence). The CDR3 runs to 17 residues. The V segment lost 1 base and the J segment 4 bases; nucleotides outside the gene matches: 9. This chain's CDR3 is CASSLNTADRGNQPQHF. CDR3 DNA: TGTGCCAGCAGCTTGAATACCGCAGACAGGGGGAATCAGCCCCAGCATTTT.

J is TRBJ2-7 and V is TRBV19; possibly TRBD2 for D (5 bases). Germline assignment: CDR1 LNHDA and CDR2 SQIVND (reference sequence). The CDR3 is made up of 15 amino acids. Deletions cut 2 bases from V and 0 bases from J, with 11 bases between. CDR3 in DNA: TGTGCCAGTAGTATAATGCCGGGGAACTCCTACGAGCAGTACTTC. Translated: CASSIMPGNSYEQYF.

This chain links TRBV13 with TRBJ1-1; 8 nucleotides align to TRBD1. Germline trimming cut 5 bases from V and 3 bases from J; bases unmatched to any gene: 14. This CDR3 spans 17 amino acids. Germline-derived CDR1 and CDR2 are PRHDT and FYEKMQ (reference sequence). DNA of the CDR3: TGTGCCAGCAGCCCACCCCGGACAGGGCGAGAGTACACTGAAGCTTTCTTT. It specifies CASSPPRTGREYTEAFF.

Regarding this clone: This specimen includes other DNA sequences encoding the same CDR3. The rearrangement links TRBV5-1 to TRBJ2-7; 8 bases are a match to TRBD1. Trimming cost V 4 bases and J 7 bases; bases outside gene matches: 4. CDR1 is SGHRS and CDR2 is YFSETQ in the germline V gene. The CDR3 loop spans 12 amino acids. In nucleotides, the CDR3 is TGCGCCAGCAGCGCGACAGGGGTTGAGCAGTACTTC. Protein sequence: CASSATGVEQYF.